The 26 T cell receptor beta chains listed next were all sequenced from one sample in a study of human T cells and chemical hapten exposure. Time point indicated: patch test 1, 2 weeks after DPC sensitization. Treatment in this sample: therapeutic diphenylcyclopropenone sensitization with weekly scalp DPC. A single record per CDR3 protein comes from TCRdb applying MiXCR to the RACE reads. The data contain around 120,000 distinct CDR3 sequences, 12% to 15% of them seen just once; the ten biggest clones take up less than 0.95%. Here the sequenced sample was whole blood, taken in connection with sensitization to the hapten diphenylcyclopropenone (DPC). These receptors all stem from a man in his late teens or twenties with alopecia areata. Some clones in this sample may be carry-over from other donors' samples.

This clonotype was recorded a few times. The V gene is TRBV6-2 or TRBV6-3, the J gene TRBJ2-4; 11 nucleotides match TRBD1. In germline, CDR1 is MNHEY, CDR2 SVGEGT. The V and J ends lost 0 bases and 6 bases, in that order; junction bases with no gene match: 1. This CDR3 has 15 residues. CDR3 DNA: TGTGCCAGCAGTTACTCCGGGACAGGGGGAAACATTCAGTACTTC. Amino acid sequence: CASSYSGTGGNIQYF.

This sequence joins TRBV15 and TRBJ2-5; D not resolved. There are 13 residues in the CDR3. Germline V gene sequence: CDR1 LNHNV, CDR2 YYDKDF (reference sequence). Trimming took 3 bases from V and 1 from J, leaving 6 bases between them. The CDR3 bases are TGTGCCACCAGCAGTAATCGCCAAGAGACCCAGTACTTC. This encodes CATSSNRQETQYF.

This clonotype was seen ten or more times. V is TRBV6-2 or TRBV6-3 and J is TRBJ1-5; possibly TRBD1 for D (6 bases). CDR1 and CDR2 (germline): MNHEY, SVGEGT. The CDR3 sequence is 16 residues long. The V gene lost 0 bases and the J gene lost 4 bases, with 13 bases spanning the gap. CDR3 DNA sequence: TGTGCCAGCAGTTACTCGACGCGACAGGAGAATCAGCCCCAGCATTTT. It codes for CASSYSTRQENQPQHF.

This clonotype was counted between two and nine times. V is TRBV12-3 or TRBV12-4 and J is TRBJ1-6, with D possibly being TRBD1 (5 bases). The CDR3 is 13 residues long. Trimming stripped 5 bases from V and 8 bases from J, with 10 bases between. The CDR3 region has the DNA TGTGCCAGCAGTGTCGCGGGGCATTCACCCCTCCACTTT. Protein sequence: CASSVAGHSPLHF.

This clonotype was seen only once. This chain joins TRBV29-1 and TRBJ1-1; unclear D gene. Trimming stripped 6 bases from V and 0 bases from J, with 17 bases between. The CDR3 covers 15 residues. Germline CDR1 and CDR2: SQVTM and ANQGSEA. CDR3 loop: CSVEGWQLMNTEAFF. The CDR3, as DNA: TGCAGCGTCGAGGGCTGGCAACTCATGAACACTGAAGCTTTCTTT.

This rearrangement joins TRBV9 to TRBJ1-1; TRBD1 matches at 8 bases. The CDR3 length is 12 residues. V trimming: 0 bases; J trimming: 9 bases; junction bases outside the gene matches: 1. Germline-derived CDR1 and CDR2 are SGDLS and YYNGEE. The CDR3 sequence is CASSVGQGKAFF. The CDR3 region has the DNA TGTGCCAGCAGCGTAGGACAGGGGAAAGCTTTCTTT.

This clonotype was seen ten or more times. The gene calls are TRBV20-1 and TRBJ2-3; TRBD2 aligns across 12 bases. Germline V gives CDR1 DFQATT, CDR2 SNEGSKA (reference sequence). The length of the CDR3 is 17 residues. Unmatched junction bases numbered 17, after V lost 8 bases and J lost 5 bases. The CDR3 loop reads CSIYPVRTSGAGDTQYF. DNA of the CDR3: TGCAGTATTTACCCCGTCAGGACTAGCGGGGCGGGAGATACGCAGTATTTT.

The chain uses TRBV2 and TRBJ2-7; maybe TRBD1 (6 bases). The V gene's germline CDR1 is SNHLY and CDR2 FYNNEI. This CDR3 has 13 amino acids. V lost 6 bases, J lost 3 bases, and 12 bases lay in between. In DNA, the CDR3 is TGTGCCAGCAGACAGGGCTTTGACTACGAGCAGTACGTC. As protein: CASRQGFDYEQYV.

V gene TRBV4-3 combines with J gene TRBJ2-7, with TRBD2 as a possible D gene (6 bases). Trimming pared 4 bases from V and 3 bases from J, leaving 16 bases between. This CDR3 region has 15 residues. The germline gives CDR1 LGHNA, CDR2 YSLEER. In DNA, the CDR3 is TGCGCCAGCAGCCGAAGCGTTCGGACTAACTACGAGCAGTACTTC. This encodes CASSRSVRTNYEQYF.

The rearrangement uses TRBV20-1 and TRBJ2-2, with 7 nucleotides matching TRBD1. There are 20 residues in the CDR3. Germline V gene sequence: CDR1 DFQATT, CDR2 SNEGSKA (reference sequence). The trim removed 0 bases at V and 1 base at J, leaving 17 bases unmatched. The CDR3 region is CSARDLEQNRGPENTGELFF. In DNA, the CDR3 is TGCAGTGCTAGAGATCTGGAGCAAAACAGGGGCCCCGAGAACACCGGGGAGCTGTTTTTT.

The chain is built from TRBV5-1 and TRBJ1-6; D remains ambiguous. The CDR3 covers 13 residues. V dropped 0 bases and J dropped 7 bases, with 5 bases sitting between them. Germline V gene sequence: CDR1 SGHRS, CDR2 YFSETQ. CDR3 amino acids: CASSLGSNSPLHF. The CDR3 region has the DNA TGCGCCAGCAGCTTGGGTTCAAATTCACCCCTCCACTTT. Full variable domain (outside the CDR3, taken from reference TRBV5-1 and TRBJ1-6): KAGVTQTPRYLIKTRGQQVTLSCSPISGHRSVSWYQQTPGQGLQFLFEYFSETQRNKGNFPGRFSGRQFSNSRSEMNVSTLELGDSALYLCASSLGSNSPLHFGNGTRLTVT.

There are a few counts of this clonotype. The chain uses TRBV18 and TRBJ1-3; the D is unclear. The germline CDR1 and CDR2 sequences are KGHSH and LQKENI. V gave up 0 bases and J gave up 0 bases, with 9 bases separating them. This CDR3 has 16 residues. The CDR3 loop is CASSPPELISGNTIYF. As DNA, the CDR3 is TGTGCCAGCTCACCACCGGAACTCATCTCTGGAAACACCATATATTTT. Complete variable domain (other parts from reference TRBV18 and TRBJ1-3): NAGVMQNPRHLVRRRGQEARLRCSPMKGHSHVYWYRQLPEEGLKFMVYLQKENIIDESGMPKERFSAEFPKEGPSILRIQQVVRGDSAAYFCASSPPELISGNTIYFGEGSWLTVV.

This chain joins TRBV18 and TRBJ1-2; no definite D call. CDR1 and CDR2 (germline): KGHSH, LQKENI. Between the trimmed V and J ends, which lost 2 bases and 4 bases, there was a span of 11 bases. The CDR3 length is 14 residues. CDR3 in DNA: TGTGCCAGCTCACCAGAGAACGACTTCTATGGCTACACCTTC. It translates to CASSPENDFYGYTF.

This clonotype was found a few times. The chain combines TRBV12-3 or TRBV12-4 with TRBJ1-3; D perhaps matches TRBD1 (6 bases). This CDR3 is built from 14 residues. V lost 5 bases and J 0 bases, leaving 8 bases between the germline ends. CDR3 sequence: CASSAGDSGNTIYF. CDR3 DNA: TGTGCCAGCAGTGCAGGGGACTCTGGAAACACCATATATTTT.

This clonotype was seen a few times. This chain uses TRBV7-9 with TRBJ1-2; D possibly corresponds to TRBD1 (6 bases). Trimming shortened V by 1 base and J by 3 bases, and 12 bases separated the two germline ends. There are 15 residues in the CDR3. Looked up from germline, CDR1 is SEHNR and CDR2 is FQNEAQ (reference sequence). CDR3: CASSLGGRGDYGYTF. The CDR3 nucleotides are TGTGCCAGCAGCTTAGGCGGCAGGGGAGACTATGGCTACACCTTC.

This clonotype was detected many times. The chain is built from TRBV27 and TRBJ2-1, with D perhaps assigned TRBD1 or TRBD2 (5 bases each). V lost 6 bases and J 4 bases, leaving 13 bases between the germline ends. Germline loops: CDR1 MNHEY, CDR2 SMNVEV (reference sequence). The CDR3 covers 14 residues. CDR3 bases: TGTGCCAGCAGCCGGGGTTGGGGGTACAATGAGCAGTTCTTC. It specifies CASSRGWGYNEQFF.

The chain uses TRBV6-4 and TRBJ1-5; D not resolved. Trimming cost V 5 bases and J 2 bases, with 19 bases left between them. Germline CDR1 and CDR2: MRHNA and SNTAGT. The CDR3 loop spans 17 amino acids. The CDR3 nucleotides are TGTGCCAGCAGTTATGATCCGGCGATAAGGGGCAATCAGCCCCAGCATTTT. Translating it yields CASSYDPAIRGNQPQHF.

CDR3 amino acids: CASSLDSYSGNTIYF. The CDR3 DNA sequence: TGCGCCAGCAGCCTGGACAGCTACTCTGGAAACACCATATATTTT. The rearrangement uses TRBV5-1 and TRBJ1-3, with D perhaps TRBD1 (6 bases). Germline CDR1 and CDR2: SGHRS and YFSETQ. The CDR3 has 15 amino acids. The V gene lost 4 bases and the J gene lost 0 bases, with 11 bases spanning the gap.

J is TRBJ2-3 and V is TRBV10-3; D is undetermined. The V gene's germline CDR1 is ENHRY and CDR2 SYGVKD. CDR3 length: 12 amino acids. Deletions cut 5 bases from V and 6 bases from J, with 9 bases between. CDR3 DNA: TGTGCCATCAGTACCCACCTGGATACGCAGTATTTT. Protein product: CAISTHLDTQYF.

Many counts were recorded for this clonotype. The V and J genes are TRBV7-2 and TRBJ2-3; TRBD2 matches at 8 bases. Germline CDR1 reads SGHTA; CDR2 reads FQGNSA. Trimming cost V 5 bases and J 1 base; bases outside gene matches: 5. CDR3 length equals 15 residues. The CDR3 region is CASSRGGPGTDTQYF. The DNA for the CDR3 is TGTGCCAGCAGCCGCGGGGGGCCGGGCACAGATACGCAGTATTTT.

In this sample, this clonotype turned up a few times. The V gene is TRBV6-4, the J gene TRBJ2-2, with unresolved D. The V end lost 4 bases, the J end lost 1 base, and 4 bases lay between the germline ends. There are 13 residues in the CDR3. Germline V gene data show CDR1 as MRHNA and CDR2 as SNTAGT. As DNA, the CDR3 is TGTGCCAGCAGTGCGGGGAACACCGGGGAGCTGTTTTTT. This encodes CASSAGNTGELFF.

The rearrangement links TRBV20-1 to TRBJ1-2, with 7 bases fitting TRBD1. V gave up 2 bases and J gave up 1 base; unmatched junction bases: 7. The CDR3 spans 15 residues. Germline V gene data show CDR1 as DFQATT and CDR2 as SNEGSKA (reference sequence). The CDR3 here is CSARPQGGLNYGYTF. The CDR3 region has the DNA TGCAGTGCTAGACCCCAGGGGGGTCTTAACTATGGCTACACCTTC.

The chain uses TRBV12-3 or TRBV12-4 and TRBJ2-3; 11 bases are a match to TRBD1. V dropped 4 bases and J dropped 2; count of bases not matched to a gene: 23. CDR3 length: 22 amino acids. CDR3 bases: TGTGCCAGCAGTTCGAACGACCCGGGACAGGGGGGTTTCGACTCCTTCACAGATACGCAGTATTTT. Amino acids: CASSSNDPGQGGFDSFTDTQYF.

This clonotype was seen only a few times. The rearrangement joins TRBV7-9 to TRBJ2-2; D is unresolved. The CDR3 sequence is 16 residues long. V was pared by 4 bases and J by 1 base, with 13 bases between. The germline V gene encodes CDR1 SEHNR and CDR2 FQNEAQ (reference sequence). In DNA form, the CDR3 reads TGTGCCAGCAGCTCCCCACCGATATTGAACACCGGGGAGCTGTTTTTT. Translating gives CASSSPPILNTGELFF. The full variable domain, in which reference TRBV7-9 and TRBJ2-2 provide the parts outside the CDR3, is DTGVSQNPRHKITKRGQNVTFRCDPISEHNRLYWYRQTLGQGPEFLTYFQNEAQLEKSRLLSDRFSAERPKGSFSTLEIQRTEQGDSAMYLCASSSPPILNTGELFFGEGSRLTVL.

In this sample, this clonotype turned up a few times. The J gene is TRBJ1-2, the V gene TRBV9; D is possibly TRBD1 (6 bases). The CDR3 consists of 13 residues. Germline lookup yields CDR1 SGDLS and CDR2 YYNGEE. V was pared by 3 bases and J by 3 bases, with 9 bases between. The DNA of the CDR3 is TGTGCCAGCAGCGGGACAGCTGACTATGGCTACACCTTC. This translates into CASSGTADYGYTF.

The chain couples TRBV27 to TRBJ1-5; D gene ambiguous. This CDR3 is built from 16 residues. V lost 1 base and J 3 bases, leaving 13 bases between the germline ends. The germline CDR1 and CDR2 sequences are MNHEY and SMNVEV (reference sequence). The CDR3 loop reads CASSLYPSGPNQPQHF. As DNA, the CDR3 is TGTGCCAGCAGTTTATACCCCTCCGGGCCCAATCAGCCCCAGCATTTT.